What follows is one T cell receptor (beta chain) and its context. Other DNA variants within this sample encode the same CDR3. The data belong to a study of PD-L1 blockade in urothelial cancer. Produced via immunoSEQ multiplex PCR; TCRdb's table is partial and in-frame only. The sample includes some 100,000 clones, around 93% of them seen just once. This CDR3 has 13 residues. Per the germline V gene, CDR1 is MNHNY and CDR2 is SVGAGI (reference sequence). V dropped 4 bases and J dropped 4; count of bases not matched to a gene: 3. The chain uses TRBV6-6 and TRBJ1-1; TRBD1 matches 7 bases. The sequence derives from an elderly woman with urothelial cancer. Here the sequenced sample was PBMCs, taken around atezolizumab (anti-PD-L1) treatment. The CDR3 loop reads CASSFQGGTEAFF. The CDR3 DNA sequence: TGTGCCAGCAGTTTTCAGGGGGGCACTGAAGCTTTCTTT.